This passage covers 2 T cell receptor beta chains from one sample sequenced in a study of blood T cell repertoires in COVID-19. Generated by immunoSEQ multiplex PCR, the TCRdb table keeps only in-frame clones and is missing some. The sample consists of some 13,000 clones, roughly 84% of them appearing once. Sequenced material: peripheral blood. The receptors were sampled from a man aged 45-65 years with active COVID-19.

This clone was seen a few times. The genes are TRBV7-9 and TRBJ2-7, with 11 bases lining up with TRBD2. Per germline, CDR1 SEHNR and CDR2 FQNEAQ (reference sequence). V dropped 4 bases and J dropped 3; count of bases not matched to a gene: 8. This CDR3 has 16 amino acids. Here the CDR3 reads CASSSSPGLADYEQYF. DNA of the CDR3: TGTGCCAGCAGCTCCTCTCCGGGACTAGCGGACTACGAGCAGTACTTC. The whole variable domain, filled in from reference TRBV7-9 and TRBJ2-7, reads DTGVSQNPRHKITKRGQNVTFRCDPISEHNRLYWYRQTLGQGPEFLTYFQNEAQLEKSRLLSDRFSAERPKGSFSTLEIQRTEQGDSAMYLCASSSSPGLADYEQYFGPGTRLTVT.

The chain couples TRBV2 to TRBJ2-2; 10 bases match TRBD1. The trim removed 6 bases at V and 6 bases at J, leaving 4 bases unmatched. Germline V lookup: CDR1 SNHLY, CDR2 FYNNEI. The CDR3 spans 14 residues. Here the CDR3 reads CASREGQGSGELFF. The CDR3, as DNA: TGTGCCAGCAGAGAGGGACAGGGGTCCGGGGAGCTGTTTTTT.